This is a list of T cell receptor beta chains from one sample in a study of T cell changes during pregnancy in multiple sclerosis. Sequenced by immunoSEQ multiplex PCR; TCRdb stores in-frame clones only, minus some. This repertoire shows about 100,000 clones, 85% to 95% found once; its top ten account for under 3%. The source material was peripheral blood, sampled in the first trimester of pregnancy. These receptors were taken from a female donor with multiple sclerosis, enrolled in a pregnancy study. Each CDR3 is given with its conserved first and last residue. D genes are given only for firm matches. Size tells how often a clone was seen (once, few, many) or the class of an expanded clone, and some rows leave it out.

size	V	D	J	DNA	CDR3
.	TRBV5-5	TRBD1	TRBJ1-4	TGTGCCAGCAGCTTGGAACAGGGGCGAGCTCTGAAGAAACTGTTTTTT	CASSLEQGRALKKLFF
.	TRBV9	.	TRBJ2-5	TGTGCCAGCAGCGAGACAGGAGAATCCCAGTACTTC	CASSETGESQYF
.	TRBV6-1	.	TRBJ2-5	TGTGCCAGCAGTGAAGATAGGGGCAGAAAAGAGACCCAGTACTTC	CASSEDRGRKETQYF
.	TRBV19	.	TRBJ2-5	TGTGCCAGTAGTATGGACTGGGAAGAGACCCAGTACTTC	CASSMDWEETQYF
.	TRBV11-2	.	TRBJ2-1	TGTGCCAGCAGAGCAGACTCCGTCTCCTACAATGAGCAGTTCTTC	CASRADSVSYNEQFF
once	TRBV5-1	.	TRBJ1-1	TGCGCCAGCAGTTCACTGATGAACACTGAAGCTTTCTTT	CASSSLMNTEAFF
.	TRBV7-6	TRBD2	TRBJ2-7	TGTGCCAGCTCACTAGCGGGAAGCTACGAGCAGTACTTC	CASSLAGSYEQYF
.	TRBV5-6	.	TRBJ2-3	TGTGCCAGCACCAAGACAGGTGCAGATACGCAGTATTTT	CASTKTGADTQYF
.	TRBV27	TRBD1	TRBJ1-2	TGTGCCAGCAGTCCGACAGGGAGACGGGGCTATGGCTACACCTTC	CASSPTGRRGYGYTF
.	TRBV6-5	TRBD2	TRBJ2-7	TGTGCCAGCAGTTACGGGCTAGCGGGAGACTACGAGCAGTACTTC	CASSYGLAGDYEQYF
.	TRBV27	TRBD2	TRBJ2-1	TGTGCCAGCAGTCAGCTAGCGGGAGGTAACTACAATGAGCAGTTCTTC	CASSQLAGGNYNEQFF
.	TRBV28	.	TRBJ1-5	TGTGCCAGCACCCGACCAGGGGTGGGTCAGCCCCAGCATTTT	CASTRPGVGQPQHF
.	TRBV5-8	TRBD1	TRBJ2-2	TGTGCCAGCAGCCCAAAAGGCGGGACAGGGGTAAGGCGTACCGGGGAGCTGTTTTTT	CASSPKGGTGVRRTGELFF
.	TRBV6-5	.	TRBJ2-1	TGTGCCAGCAGTTACAGGGGTCTCCGAATGAATGAGCAGTTCTTC	CASSYRGLRMNEQFF
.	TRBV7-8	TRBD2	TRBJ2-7	TGTGCCAGCAGACTAGCGGGAGGGTACGAGCAGTACTTC	CASRLAGGYEQYF
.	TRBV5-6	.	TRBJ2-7	TGTGCCAGCAGCAAACCCCGGGACACCGAGCAGTACTTC	CASSKPRDTEQYF
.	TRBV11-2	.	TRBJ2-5	TGTGCCAGCAGCTTAGGCCCAGGGTCTCGGGAGACCCAGTACTTC	CASSLGPGSRETQYF
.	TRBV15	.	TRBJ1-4	TGTGCCACCAGCAGAGATCGCCCCGGTAAACTGTTTTTT	CATSRDRPGKLFF
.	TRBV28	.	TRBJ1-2	TGTGCCAGCAGTTTAGACAGAACCTATGGCTACACCTTC	CASSLDRTYGYTF
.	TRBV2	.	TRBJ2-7	TGTGCCAGCAGTGAATTCATTGGGGCAGAGCAGTACTTC	CASSEFIGAEQYF
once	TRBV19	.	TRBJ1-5	TGTGCCAGTAGTGACAGAATGAGCAATCAGCCCCAGCATTTT	CASSDRMSNQPQHF
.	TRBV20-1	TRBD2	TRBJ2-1	TGCAGTGCTAGAGCCGGGAGGGCGCAGTTCTTC	CSARAGRAQFF
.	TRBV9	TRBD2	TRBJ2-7	TGTGCCAGCAGCGTAGTTGGGCTAGCGGGAGCCGACGAGCAGTACTTC	CASSVVGLAGADEQYF
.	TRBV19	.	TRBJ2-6	TGTGCCAGTAGTACTGGACAGTTTTTCTCTGGGGCCAACGTCCTGACTTTC	CASSTGQFFSGANVLTF
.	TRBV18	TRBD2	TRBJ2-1	TGTGCCAGCTCACCAGACACCCTAGCGGGAGTGGGGAATGAGCAGTTCTTC	CASSPDTLAGVGNEQFF
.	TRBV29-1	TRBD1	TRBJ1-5	TGCAGCGTAGCAGGATTAGGGGGCTCGATAAGCAATCAGCCCCAGCATTTT	CSVAGLGGSISNQPQHF
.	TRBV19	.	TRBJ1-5	TGTGCCAGTAGGACAGCCCCGAATAGCAATCAGCCCCAGCATTTT	CASRTAPNSNQPQHF